Listed here is a single T cell receptor beta chain. What it binds is not known. The data were taken from a study of blood T cells in healthy people across ages. Study-wide results and limits: Older individuals had lower TCR beta diversity per million T cells (the decline was roughly linear). Naive CD4+ cell counts and diversity both ran higher in long-lived than in aged donors.

A J-beta primer mix and a sample-barcoded 5' primer were used in a second PCR of roughly 7 to 12 cycles. A single record per CDR3 protein comes from TCRdb applying MiXCR to the 5' RACE reads. The sample consists of 1.8 million or so distinct CDR3 sequences, roughly two fifths of them appearing once. The CDR3 length is 14 residues. J lost 7 bases, V lost 4 bases, and 8 bases had no gene match. Germline CDR1 reads SGHKS; CDR2 reads YYEKEE (reference sequence). This sequence joins TRBV5-5 and TRBJ2-1, with TRBD1 matching 7 bases. The source of this sequence is a human donor in good health. The sequenced sample consisted of blood. The CDR3 reads CASSPSTGLNEQFF. The DNA of the CDR3 is TGTGCCAGCAGCCCCTCGACAGGGCTAAATGAGCAGTTCTTC.